This TCR beta chain was identified during a study of glioma-infiltrating T cells after dendritic cell vaccination. Across the study: Glioblastoma patients came from Phase I and II dendritic cell vaccination trials.

The immunoSEQ assay amplified TCRB CDR3 from up to roughly 2 ug DNA. Only in-frame clones appear in the TCRdb table, and some are missing; sequencing was by immunoSEQ multiplex PCR. The repertoire holds fewer than 85,000 clones, with roughly 84% as singletons. Described time point: after dendritic cell vaccination, including at tumor progression/relapse. Selection required adequate fresh-frozen tumor tissue plus more than two years' survival data. Isocitrate dehydrogenase mutation was absent in all glioblastoma patients. J lost 4 bases, V lost 7 bases, and 6 bases had no gene match. This CDR3 contains 15 residues. The germline V gene encodes CDR1 LNHDA and CDR2 SQIVND (reference sequence).

The rearrangement uses TRBV19 and TRBJ2-1, with 11 bases that match TRBD2. Sequencing used blood, obtained after dendritic cell vaccination. The clonotype originates from a human donor with glioblastoma. In DNA, the CDR3 is TGTGCCAGTAAGCTACTAGCGGGAGCATACAATGAGCAGTTCTTC. Its translation is CASKLLAGAYNEQFF.